These 32 T cell receptor beta chains were all obtained from the same sample, sequenced in a study of cytomegalovirus exposure and HLA in healthy donors. Primers for the PCR totalled 60 Vbeta and 13 Jbeta. The data were produced by immunoSEQ multiplex PCR, yet TCRdb's version contains in-frame clones alone and is incomplete. The table has about 200,000 clones, approximately 86% seen once. The sequencing sample was made of PBMCs. These receptors came from a woman aged 30 to 39 in good health and CMV-seronegative.

The chain carries TRBV7-9 and TRBJ2-5; maybe TRBD2 (6 bases). This CDR3 contains 13 residues. Germline V gene data show CDR1 as SEHNR and CDR2 as FQNEAQ (reference sequence). V was cut by 6 bases and J by 2 bases, with 10 bases left in between. The CDR3 coding sequence is TGTGCCAGCAGGGGAGGTGGGCAAGAGACCCAGTACTTC. Protein: CASRGGGQETQYF.

This chain connects TRBV30 to TRBJ2-5, with TRBD2 matching over 8 bases. Germline CDR1 GTSNPN, CDR2 SVGIG (reference sequence). Trimming at V came to 8 bases and at J to 6 bases, leaving 29 bases not matched to a gene. The CDR3 sequence is 19 residues long. The CDR3 loop is CALGRRGAKRINAQKTQYF. The CDR3 DNA reads as TGTGCCCTCGGGAGGCGGGGGGCCAAGCGAATAAACGCACAAAAGACCCAGTACTTC.

The chain is built from TRBV19 and TRBJ1-5; D call uncertain. V lost 3 bases and J 2 bases, leaving 17 bases between the germline ends. Germline V gives CDR1 LNHDA, CDR2 SQIVND (reference sequence). This CDR3 comprises 17 residues. CDR3 loop: CASSISPPRDGNQPQHF. The CDR3, as DNA: TGTGCCAGTAGTATTTCCCCCCCCCGAGATGGCAATCAGCCCCAGCATTTT.

In its sample, this clone was seen a few times. V gene TRBV11-2 combines with J gene TRBJ2-2, with 8 bases fitting TRBD2. V lost 5 bases and J lost 6; bases outside the gene matches: 11. The CDR3 length is 16 residues. The germline gives CDR1 SGHAT, CDR2 FQNNGV. CDR3 region: CASSPRSSGKAGELFF. For the CDR3, the DNA is TGTGCCAGCAGCCCCCGAAGTAGCGGGAAAGCCGGGGAGCTGTTTTTT.

The gene calls are TRBV7-9 and TRBJ2-7; 7 bases fit TRBD1. The germline gives CDR1 SEHNR, CDR2 FQNEAQ (reference sequence). After removal of 4 bases from V and 6 bases from J, the junction contained 3 bases not matched to a gene. The CDR3 contains 12 residues. The CDR3 sequence: CASSSTGLEQYF. The CDR3 nucleotides read TGTGCCAGCAGCTCGACAGGGCTCGAGCAGTACTTC.

The chain links TRBV11-2 to TRBJ2-1; TRBD2 agrees at 8 bases. The CDR3 is 17 amino acids. With V trimmed by 4 bases and J by 4 bases, 12 bases remained unmatched. Germline V gives CDR1 SGHAT, CDR2 FQNNGV. The CDR3 loop is CASSSLRGLGFYNEQFF. CDR3 nucleotides: TGTGCCAGCAGCTCCCTTAGGGGACTAGGATTTTACAATGAGCAGTTCTTC.

The chain links TRBV13 to TRBJ2-1; no clear D gene. Germline lookup yields CDR1 PRHDT and CDR2 FYEKMQ (reference sequence). V was cut by 1 base and J by 4 bases, with 11 bases left in between. This CDR3 contains 15 residues. CDR3 coding DNA: TGTGCCAGCAGCTTAGACGTGTCCACATACAATGAGCAGTTCTTC. Translation: CASSLDVSTYNEQFF.

This clone appeared a single time. This chain connects TRBV28 to TRBJ1-2, with D perhaps matching TRBD1 (5 bases). CDR3 size: 12 residues. Germline CDR1 MDHEN, CDR2 SYDVKM. V shed 6 bases and J shed 3 bases, with 8 bases lying between them. This CDR3 reads CASRAGYYGYTF. The CDR3 DNA is TGTGCCAGCAGGGCAGGGTACTATGGCTACACCTTC.

The chain employs TRBV7-8 and TRBJ2-2; a possible D gene is TRBD2 (6 bases). The CDR3 runs 17 residues. V shed 8 bases and J shed 4 bases, with 23 bases lying between them. The germline V gene has CDR1 SGHVS and CDR2 FQNEAQ. This CDR3 reads CASGRLASLGGTGELFF. For the CDR3, the DNA is TGTGCCAGCGGGCGGCTAGCGTCCCTCGGAGGCACCGGGGAGCTGTTTTTT.

The gene calls are TRBV5-1 and TRBJ2-1; 10 nucleotides agree with TRBD2. This CDR3 spans 15 amino acids. Germline V gene data show CDR1 as SGHRS and CDR2 as YFSETQ. With V trimmed by 5 bases and J by 4 bases, 6 bases remained unmatched. The CDR3 region is CASRSTSGTYNEQFF. CDR3 sequence (DNA): TGCGCCAGCAGGTCTACTAGCGGGACTTACAATGAGCAGTTCTTC.

The chain combines TRBV7-6 with TRBJ2-1; the match to TRBD1 covers 8 bases. The length of the CDR3 is 16 residues. From germline, CDR1 is SGHVS and CDR2 FNYEAQ. Trimming took 5 bases from V and 4 from J; bases not matched to a gene: 10. CDR3 amino acids: CASSPDRGNLYNEQFF. CDR3 nucleotides: TGTGCCAGCAGCCCTGACAGGGGTAATCTATACAATGAGCAGTTCTTC.

This chain connects TRBV4-1 to TRBJ2-7, with 8 bases identical to TRBD2. The junction had 9 bases not matched to a gene; V was cut back by 4 bases and J by 4 bases. The germline V gene has CDR1 MGHRA and CDR2 YSYEKL. The CDR3 is 15 amino acids. The CDR3 sequence is CASSLGLAASYEQYF. The CDR3 bases are TGCGCCAGCAGCCTCGGACTAGCCGCCTCATACGAGCAGTACTTC.

In regard to this clone: One junction end disagrees with the germline gene, perhaps due to a read error. The genes are TRBV7-7 and TRBJ2-3, with TRBD2 matching 14 bases. Germline V gives CDR1 SSHAT, CDR2 FNYEAQ (reference sequence). This CDR3 has 16 residues. This chain's CDR3 is CASSPRTSGGTDTQYF. The CDR3 DNA reads TGTGCTAGCAGCCCCCGGACTAGCGGGGGGACAGATACGCAGTATTTT.

The V call is TRBV27, the J call TRBJ2-7; D may be TRBD2 (5 bases). CDR3 length equals 16 residues. From germline, CDR1 is MNHEY and CDR2 SMNVEV (reference sequence). V lost 6 bases, J lost 2 bases, and 20 bases lay in between. In DNA, the CDR3 is TGTGCCAGCAGCCCGGCTAAGGGAGATTTGCCCTACGAGCAGTACTTC. Translated: CASSPAKGDLPYEQYF.

V usage is TRBV28 and J usage is TRBJ1-1; D unresolved. V lost 6 bases and J 1 base, leaving 9 bases between the germline ends. Germline V gene sequence: CDR1 MDHEN, CDR2 SYDVKM. The CDR3 has 13 amino acids. CDR3: CASSLTRNTEAFF. For the CDR3, the DNA is TGTGCCAGCAGCCTCACTAGGAACACTGAAGCTTTCTTT.

A remark on this clone: The junction departs from the called germline gene at one end, perhaps through a read error. Other DNA sequences from this sample encode an identical CDR3 as well. This chain uses TRBV19 with TRBJ1-1; D gene unclear. Germline-derived CDR1 and CDR2 are LNHDA and SQIVND (reference sequence). CDR3 length equals 14 residues. The CDR3 protein is CASTFDSMNTEAFF. The CDR3 DNA follows: TGTGCCAGTACTTTCGATAGCATGAACACTGAAGCCTTCTTT.

This rearrangement joins TRBV5-1 to TRBJ2-1; 7 bases are a match to TRBD2. In germline, CDR1 is SGHRS, CDR2 YFSETQ. This CDR3 has 16 amino acids. Germline trimming cut 0 bases from V and 8 bases from J; bases unmatched to any gene: 11. CDR3 DNA sequence: TGCGCCAGCAGCTTGGTAGGGGTAGCGGGTAGGGATGAGCAGTTCTTC. Translation: CASSLVGVAGRDEQFF.

The V and J genes are TRBV27 and TRBJ1-6, with 10 bases that match TRBD1. CDR3 length: 22 residues. The junction had 18 bases not matched to a gene; V was cut back by 4 bases and J by 0 bases. Germline loops: CDR1 MNHEY, CDR2 SMNVEV (reference sequence). CDR3 region: CASSSTHSGQGNLASYNSPLHF. CDR3 bases: TGTGCCAGCAGTTCCACCCACTCGGGACAGGGGAATTTGGCCTCCTATAATTCACCCCTCCACTTT.

This rearrangement joins TRBV29-1 to TRBJ2-3, with 9 bases lining up with TRBD2. The V and J ends lost 6 bases and 3 bases, in that order; junction bases with no gene match: 10. Germline V gene sequence: CDR1 SQVTM, CDR2 ANQGSEA. The CDR3 runs to 15 residues. In DNA, the CDR3 is TGCAGCGTCGCAATACTAGCGGGCGCAACAGATACGCAGTATTTT. Amino acid sequence: CSVAILAGATDTQYF.

This clone appeared a single time. V gene TRBV29-1 combines with J gene TRBJ2-5; D might be TRBD2 (6 bases). Germline V lookup: CDR1 SQVTM, CDR2 ANQGSEA. The CDR3 loop spans 13 amino acids. Trimming left V 7 bases short and J 1 base short, with 13 bases between. The CDR3 is CSAGRRAQETQYF. The CDR3, as DNA: TGCAGCGCGGGAAGGAGGGCCCAAGAGACCCAGTACTTC.

The rearrangement joins TRBV14 to TRBJ1-1, with a weak D call TRBD1 (5 bases). Trimming left V 0 bases short and J 5 bases short, with 13 bases between. Germline values: CDR1 SGHDN, CDR2 FVKESK. The CDR3 consists of 15 residues. The chain's CDR3 is CASSQELGRVTEAFF. For the CDR3, the DNA is TGTGCCAGCAGCCAAGAATTGGGGCGTGTGACTGAAGCTTTCTTT.

The chain combines TRBV27 with TRBJ2-3; 16 positions match TRBD2. Germline CDR1 reads MNHEY; CDR2 reads SMNVEV (reference sequence). The CDR3 has 15 residues. After removal of 7 bases from V and 6 bases from J, the junction contained 4 bases not matched to a gene. This CDR3 is CASMGLAGGPDTQYF. The CDR3 nucleotides are TGTGCCAGCATGGGACTAGCGGGAGGGCCTGATACGCAGTATTTT.

The chain couples TRBV7-3 to TRBJ2-1, with TRBD2 identical over 8 bases. The CDR3 spans 15 residues. The J segment lost 4 bases and the V segment lost 5 bases, leaving 7 bases of the junction unmatched. Germline lookup yields CDR1 SGHTA and CDR2 FQGTGA. The CDR3 spells CASSPGTSRYNEQFF. Here the CDR3 DNA reads TGTGCCAGCAGCCCCGGGACTAGTAGGTACAATGAGCAGTTCTTC.

The chain is built from TRBV27 and TRBJ2-7, with TRBD2 matching over 7 bases. The CDR3 extends over 16 amino acids. CDR1 and CDR2 (germline): MNHEY, SMNVEV (reference sequence). Unmatched junction bases numbered 13, after V lost 4 bases and J lost 4 bases. CDR3 sequence: CASSSFSRGGGYEQYF. As DNA, the CDR3 is TGTGCCAGCAGTTCGTTCTCCCGCGGGGGAGGGTACGAGCAGTACTTC.

The chain employs TRBV14 and TRBJ2-2, with unresolved D. With 4 bases removed from V and 0 bases from J, the gap between germline ends came to 6 bases. This CDR3 region has 14 residues. Germline CDR1 is SGHDN and CDR2 is FVKESK. CDR3 amino acids: CASSLNPNTGELFF. In DNA form, the CDR3 reads TGTGCCAGCAGCCTCAATCCGAACACCGGGGAGCTGTTTTTT.

This sequence joins TRBV5-1 and TRBJ2-2; 7 bases fit TRBD2. This CDR3 has 15 amino acids. J was trimmed by 3 bases and V by 8 bases; bases with no gene match: 10. The germline CDR1 and CDR2 sequences are SGHRS and YFSETQ. CDR3 in DNA: TGCGCCAGTGGTTTTGGGAGGGCCCACACCGGGGAGCTGTTTTTT. Protein sequence: CASGFGRAHTGELFF.

The chain carries TRBV19 and TRBJ2-7; maybe TRBD2 (5 bases). CDR3 size: 15 residues. From germline, CDR1 is LNHDA and CDR2 SQIVND (reference sequence). Trimming cost V 2 bases and J 5 bases, with 16 bases left between them. The CDR3 DNA sequence: TGTGCCAGTAGTATATATGGGAGATCGGTGGACGAGCAGTACTTC. Translating gives CASSIYGRSVDEQYF.

The chain carries TRBV2 and TRBJ2-2; 7 positions agree with TRBD1. J was trimmed by 5 bases and V by 7 bases; bases with no gene match: 19. In germline, CDR1 is SNHLY, CDR2 FYNNEI. This CDR3 has 18 residues. CDR3 DNA sequence: TGTGCCAGCACCCTAACCAGGGGGAGACCGGAGGAGACCGGGGAGCTGTTTTTT. Protein product: CASTLTRGRPEETGELFF.

This chain connects TRBV27 to TRBJ2-2; D perhaps matches TRBD1 (5 bases). Germline V gene data show CDR1 as MNHEY and CDR2 as SMNVEV (reference sequence). The CDR3 consists of 14 residues. With 3 bases removed from V and 0 bases from J, the gap between germline ends came to 5 bases. CDR3 region: CASSLTANTGELFF. The CDR3 DNA sequence: TGTGCCAGCAGTTTGACAGCGAACACCGGGGAGCTGTTTTTT.

The gene calls are TRBV28 and TRBJ2-7; TRBD2 matches 10 bases. There are 15 residues in the CDR3. Trimming took 8 bases from V and 1 from J; bases not matched to a gene: 8. Germline V gene lookup returns CDR1 MDHEN and CDR2 SYDVKM. CDR3 in DNA: TGTGCCAGCGGTGTTTTTAGCGGGGGGTCCTACGAGCAGTACTTC. The encoded protein is CASGVFSGGSYEQYF.

The V and J genes are TRBV9 and TRBJ2-1; 12 bases align to TRBD2. The CDR3 length is 18 residues. J was trimmed by 6 bases and V by 3 bases; bases with no gene match: 13. Germline CDR1 SGDLS, CDR2 YYNGEE. In DNA form, the CDR3 reads TGTGCCAGCAGCGGTGGGGGGCTAGCGGGGGGGCTAAGCAATGAGCAGTTCTTC. It codes for CASSGGGLAGGLSNEQFF. Using reference TRBV9 and TRBJ2-1 for the parts outside the CDR3, the full variable domain is DSGVTQTPKHLITATGQRVTLRCSPRSGDLSVYWYQQSLDQGLQFLIQYYNGEERAKGNILERFSAQQFPDLHSELNLSSLELGDSALYFCASSGGGLAGGLSNEQFFGPGTRLTVL.

This clone showed up just once. The chain links TRBV10-3 to TRBJ2-5; the D is unclear. Germline V gene data show CDR1 as ENHRY and CDR2 as SYGVKD. Trimming left V 3 bases short and J 4 bases short, with 3 bases between. The CDR3 sequence is 11 residues long. In DNA, the CDR3 is TGTGCCATCAGTGACCTAGAGACCCAGTACTTC. Translating it yields CAISDLETQYF.